A single sample is the source of the 28 T cell receptor beta chains below, sequenced in a study of T cell repertoires and leukemia-associated antigens. TCRdb fed the 5' RACE reads into MiXCR, producing one record per CDR3 protein. The table shows about 11,000 distinct CDR3 sequences, with approximately 43% occurring only once. Which antigens these TCRs recognize remains unknown. The sequenced material came from CD3+ T cells sorted from blood and cultured. These receptor sequences come from a female donor in good health.

The chain links TRBV6-1 to TRBJ2-5; 7 nucleotides line up with TRBD2. The CDR3 is made up of 15 amino acids. The V gene's germline CDR1 is MNHNS and CDR2 SASEGT. With 2 bases clipped from V and 4 bases from J, the junction kept 7 bases outside the gene matches. The CDR3 sequence: CASSETMTSLETQYF. In nucleotides, the CDR3 is TGTGCCAGCAGTGAAACCATGACTAGCCTAGAGACCCAGTACTTC.

By sample share, this clonotype is medium-sized. This chain connects TRBV24-1 to TRBJ2-1; 9 bases align to TRBD2. This CDR3 spans 15 amino acids. CDR1 and CDR2 from the germline V gene are KGHDR and SFDVKD. J was trimmed by 9 bases and V by 3 bases; bases with no gene match: 8. The CDR3, as DNA: TGTGCCACCAGTGATGGCCAGCGGGAGGTGGGTGAGCAGTTCTTC. This sequence encodes CATSDGQREVGEQFF.

Judged by abundance, this clonotype is medium-sized. The CDR3 nucleotides read TGTGCCAGCAGTCCCCGGGACAGCTTGAACTATGGCTACACCTTC. This encodes CASSPRDSLNYGYTF. This chain joins TRBV12-3 or TRBV12-4 and TRBJ1-2; 7 nucleotides match TRBD1. The J segment lost 2 bases and the V segment lost 5 bases, leaving 8 bases of the junction unmatched. This CDR3 is built from 15 residues.

On this clonotype: Germline is not matched at one junction end, which may reflect a read error. The chain links TRBV7-9 to TRBJ2-2, with 7 positions matching TRBD2. This CDR3 spans 16 amino acids. CDR1 is SEHNR and CDR2 is FQNEAQ in the germline V gene (reference sequence). The CDR3 DNA is TGTGCTAGCAGCTACACCGCGGGAGTACGGGCCGAGGAGCTGTTTTTT. This codes for CASSYTAGVRAEELFF.

This chain links TRBV12-3 or TRBV12-4 with TRBJ2-3; TRBD1 matches at 7 bases. The length of the CDR3 is 15 residues. V lost 5 bases, J lost 0 bases, and 5 bases stayed unmatched. The CDR3 loop is CASSVHRGSTDTQYF. The CDR3 DNA follows: TGTGCCAGCAGTGTCCACAGGGGTAGCACAGATACGCAGTATTTT.

The gene calls are TRBV10-1 and TRBJ2-1; D is possibly TRBD2 (5 bases). From germline, CDR1 is WNHNN and CDR2 SYGVQD (reference sequence). Trimming stripped 3 bases from V and 5 bases from J, with 5 bases between. CDR3 size: 12 residues. CDR3 sequence: CASSDGDNEQFF. CDR3 coding DNA: TGCGCCAGCAGTGACGGGGACAATGAGCAGTTCTTC.

The rearrangement uses TRBV5-1 and TRBJ2-3, with D unresolved. V was pared by 8 bases and J by 0 bases, with 16 bases between. This CDR3 is built from 15 residues. The germline V gene encodes CDR1 SGHRS and CDR2 YFSETQ. Here the CDR3 reads CASSLQAVSTDTQYF. The CDR3 DNA reads as TGCGCCAGTAGCCTCCAGGCTGTGAGCACAGATACGCAGTATTTT.

This clonotype is large by share. The rearrangement links TRBV10-2 to TRBJ2-5, with TRBD2 identical over 8 bases. The V gene end was trimmed by 4 bases and the J gene end by 5 bases; junction bases not matched to a gene: 6. Germline V gene data show CDR1 as WSHSY and CDR2 as SAAADI. The CDR3 totals 14 residues. The CDR3 bases are TGCGCCAGCAGTGGGAGCGGGAGAGTCGAGACCCAGTACTTC. Residues: CASSGSGRVETQYF.

This clonotype was seen a few times. This chain uses TRBV12-3 or TRBV12-4 with TRBJ2-1; no definite D call. The CDR3 is made up of 13 amino acids. Trimming removed 1 base at V and 9 bases at J, with 10 bases between. The CDR3 spells CASSLGGSVEQFF. As DNA, the CDR3 is TGTGCCAGCAGTTTAGGGGGAAGCGTTGAGCAGTTCTTC.

A note on this clonotype: One junction end does not reproduce the germline sequence, and a read error may be involved. This rearrangement joins TRBV12-3 or TRBV12-4 to TRBJ2-4, with no clear D. The CDR3 length is 15 residues. The CDR3 spells CAGSLERSPQNIQYF. Here the CDR3 DNA reads TGTGCCGGCAGCTTGGAAAGGAGCCCTCAAAACATTCAGTACTTC.

This clonotype rates as medium-sized. The chain recombines TRBV7-6 with TRBJ1-5; D is unclear. Germline CDR1 reads SGHVS; CDR2 reads FNYEAQ. V dropped 1 base and J dropped 3 bases, with 7 bases sitting between them. This CDR3 has 14 residues. The DNA of the CDR3 is TGTGCCAGCAGCTTAGATCCCAACAATCAGCCCCAGCATTTT. This gives the protein CASSLDPNNQPQHF.

The chain recombines TRBV6-2 or TRBV6-3 with TRBJ2-1, with TRBD1 as a possible D gene (6 bases). The V end was cut by 5 bases, the J end by 0 bases, with 8 bases between. The CDR3 has 14 residues. The germline gives CDR1 MNHEY, CDR2 SVGEGT. The CDR3 DNA sequence: TGTGCCAGCAGTCGACAGGTCTCCTACAATGAGCAGTTCTTC. Translated, it gives CASSRQVSYNEQFF.

The rearrangement links TRBV29-1 to TRBJ2-1; D is perhaps TRBD2 (5 bases). V lost 8 bases, J lost 6 bases, and 20 bases lay in between. The CDR3 totals 14 residues. Germline V gene lookup returns CDR1 SQVTM and CDR2 ANQGSEA. This CDR3 reads CSIGTSGSFNEQFF. As DNA, the CDR3 is TGCAGCATTGGTACTAGTGGGAGCTTCAATGAGCAGTTCTTC.

The V gene is TRBV5-1, the J gene TRBJ1-1, with 8 bases fitting TRBD1. V was pared by 4 bases and J by 5 bases, with 7 bases of the junction left unmatched. The CDR3 contains 14 residues. Germline lookup yields CDR1 SGHRS and CDR2 YFSETQ. DNA for the CDR3: TGCGCCAGCAGCCTAGACAGGGGCTCGACTGAAGCTTTCTTT. As protein: CASSLDRGSTEAFF.

Only a few counts were recorded for this clonotype. V gene TRBV5-1 combines with J gene TRBJ2-7, with a weak D call TRBD1 (6 bases). This CDR3 contains 15 residues. V shed 0 bases and J shed 2 bases, with 12 bases lying between them. Germline CDR1 reads SGHRS; CDR2 reads YFSETQ. This CDR3 reads CASSLATDRTYEQYF. CDR3 coding DNA: TGCGCCAGCAGCTTGGCCACGGACAGAACCTACGAGCAGTACTTC.

This clonotype is termed medium-sized. This chain uses TRBV11-2 with TRBJ2-7; D is ambiguous. Germline CDR1 reads SGHAT; CDR2 reads FQNNGV. The CDR3 length is 15 residues. Trimming took off 0 bases at V and 0 bases at J, with 9 bases between the two ends. CDR3 bases: TGTGCCAGCAGCTTAGAGGTACTGAGCTCCTACGAGCAGTACTTC. Translation: CASSLEVLSSYEQYF.

A word on this clonotype: A junction end diverges from the germline sequence, so it may reflect a read error. This chain connects TRBV12-3 or TRBV12-4 to TRBJ2-3, with D perhaps assigned TRBD1 or TRBD2 (9 bases each). The length of the CDR3 is 16 residues. CDR3 protein: CACSRQTGGPSGAQYF. In nucleotides, the CDR3 is TGTGCCTGCAGCAGACAAACAGGGGGCCCTAGCGGGGCGCAGTATTTT.

CDR3 nucleotide sequence: TGTGCCATCAGCCGACAGGGTCCTGGGGGCGAGCAGTACTTC. Its protein product is CAISRQGPGGEQYF. The V gene is TRBV10-3, the J gene TRBJ2-7; TRBD1 agrees at 7 bases. In germline, CDR1 is ENHRY, CDR2 SYGVKD. V lost 6 bases to trimming and J lost 6 bases; unmatched junction nucleotides: 11. The CDR3 has 14 residues.

V gene TRBV5-1 combines with J gene TRBJ1-2, with a possible D match to TRBD1 (5 bases). The V end was cut by 2 bases, the J end by 3 bases, with 11 bases between. Germline values: CDR1 SGHRS, CDR2 YFSETQ. CDR3 length: 14 residues. DNA of the CDR3: TGCGCCAGCAGCTTACCCGGACAACACTATGGCTACACCTTC. Amino acid sequence: CASSLPGQHYGYTF. The full variable domain, rest sourced from reference TRBV5-1 and TRBJ1-2, is KAGVTQTPRYLIKTRGQQVTLSCSPISGHRSVSWYQQTPGQGLQFLFEYFSETQRNKGNFPGRFSGRQFSNSRSEMNVSTLELGDSALYLCASSLPGQHYGYTFGSGTRLTVV.

The J gene is TRBJ2-5, the V gene TRBV6-5; 14 bases agree with TRBD2. Germline V gene lookup returns CDR1 MNHEY and CDR2 SVGAGI. Trimming removed 6 bases from V and 2 bases from J; junction bases left unmatched: 5. The CDR3 is 16 residues long. CDR3 sequence: CASSRTSGRNQETQYF. CDR3 in DNA: TGTGCCAGCAGCCGGACTAGCGGGAGGAATCAAGAGACCCAGTACTTC.

The chain employs TRBV6-1 and TRBJ2-6, with D unresolved. This CDR3 is built from 15 residues. In germline, CDR1 is MNHNS, CDR2 SASEGT. V lost 4 bases and J 0 bases, leaving 7 bases between the germline ends. The CDR3 sequence: CASSGPFSGANVLTF. CDR3 coding DNA: TGTGCCAGCAGTGGACCCTTCTCTGGGGCCAACGTCCTGACTTTC.

This chain links TRBV10-3 with TRBJ2-7; TRBD2 matches 10 bases. V was clipped by 3 bases and J by 6 bases; unmatched bases: 8. CDR1 and CDR2 from the germline V gene are ENHRY and SYGVKD. The CDR3 totals 15 residues. CDR3 sequence: CAISEGLAVSPEQYF. CDR3 nucleotide sequence: TGTGCCATCAGTGAAGGACTAGCGGTTTCCCCCGAGCAGTACTTC.

This clonotype occurred many times. V gene TRBV11-3 combines with J gene TRBJ2-5; weak D call: TRBD1 (6 bases). This CDR3 spans 14 amino acids. Germline-derived CDR1 and CDR2 are SGHNT and YENEEA. Trimming took off 1 base at V and 1 base at J, with 7 bases between the two ends. The CDR3 nucleotides read TGTGCCAGCAGCTTAGGAGGGGGCCAAGAGACCCAGTACTTC. This encodes CASSLGGGQETQYF.

By frequency in the sample, this clonotype is medium-sized (0.01 to 0.1%). This sequence joins TRBV9 and TRBJ2-1, with D possibly matching TRBD2 (6 bases). This CDR3 region has 14 residues. Germline CDR1 reads SGDLS; CDR2 reads YYNGEE. V lost 5 bases and J lost 5, with 14 bases in between. CDR3 nucleotides: TGTGCCAGCAGTCGAGGGACTCCAAACAATGAGCAGTTCTTC. Translating it yields CASSRGTPNNEQFF.

This clonotype was found many times. At one end, the junction sequence differs from germline, possibly due to a read error. This chain joins TRBV9 and TRBJ2-3; D gene unclear. Per germline, CDR1 SGDLS and CDR2 YYNGEE. This CDR3 is 16 amino acids long. In DNA form, the CDR3 reads TGTGCCAGCGGCGTGGAAGTGGACGAACACACAGATACGCAGTATTTT. It specifies CASGVEVDEHTDTQYF.

The rearrangement links TRBV2 to TRBJ2-2, with 10 nucleotides matching TRBD1. The CDR3 has 14 residues. CDR1 and CDR2 from the germline V gene are SNHLY and FYNNEI. With V trimmed by 10 bases and J by 8 bases, 10 bases remained unmatched. CDR3 sequence reads: CATKSGTGVGELFF. CDR3 sequence (DNA): TGTGCCACGAAATCCGGGACAGGGGTGGGGGAGCTGTTTTTT.

As concerns this clonotype: Because the CDR3 is missing its conserved closing phenylalanine or tryptophan, this is likely a read error. J is TRBJ2-2 and V is TRBV5-1; D unresolved. Trimming took off 2 bases at V and 3 bases at J, with 8 bases between the two ends. The CDR3 runs 14 residues. From germline, CDR1 is SGHRS and CDR2 YFSETQ. The CDR3 nucleotides read TGCGCCAGCAGCTTCACCGGCGACACCGGGGAGCTGTTTTCT. This translates into CASSFTGDTGELFS.

Many counts were recorded for this clonotype. The chain is built from TRBV6-5 and TRBJ2-7, with 13 bases identical to TRBD2. CDR1 and CDR2 (germline): MNHEY, SVGAGI. The CDR3 is made up of 16 amino acids. V lost 7 bases, J lost 6 bases, and 12 bases stayed unmatched. The CDR3 is CASTTPGLAGESEQYF. The CDR3 nucleotides are TGTGCCAGCACCACACCAGGACTAGCGGGAGAATCCGAGCAGTACTTC.